This T cell receptor (beta chain) comes out of a study of ipilimumab plus nivolumab after autologous stem cell transplantation. Ipilimumab, 1 mg/kg, started 14 to 28 days after autologous transplant. Study findings and constraints: Per the authors, repertoire, Treg and microbiota data justify further study.

Generated by immunoSEQ multiplex PCR, the TCRdb table keeps only in-frame clones and is missing some. The sample yields over 75,000 clones, over 80% seen once. CDR3 length: 15 amino acids. The germline gives CDR1 SGHTA, CDR2 FQGNSA. Losses at the gene ends were 4 bases for V and 1 base for J; bases not matched to a gene: 5. As concerns this clone: As yet, its antigen is unknown.

The sequence derives from a male donor with diffuse large B-cell lymphoma. This specimen consisted of PBMCs, obtained in a trial of ipilimumab plus nivolumab as post-transplant consolidation. V usage is TRBV7-2 and J usage is TRBJ1-1; TRBD1 matches 8 bases. CDR3 bases: TGTGCCAGCAGCTCAGGGGGCTCAGGGAACACTGAAGCTTTCTTT. This gives the protein CASSSGGSGNTEAFF. The full variable domain, with the rest looked up from reference TRBV7-2 and TRBJ1-1, is GAGVSQSPSNKVTEKGKDVELRCDPISGHTALYWYRQSLGQGLEFLIYFQGNSAPDKSGLPSDRFSAERTGGSVSTLTIQRTQQEDSAVYLCASSSGGSGNTEAFFGQGTRLTVV.